These 21 T cell receptor beta chains originate from one sample sequenced in a study of blood T cells in healthy people across ages. The second PCR ran 7 to 11 cycles with a sample-barcoded 5' primer and J-beta primers. TCRdb passed the 5' RACE reads through MiXCR, listing each CDR3 protein once. The sample records 1.5 million to 2 million distinct CDR3 sequences, 49% being singletons. Material for sequencing was blood. These receptors were obtained from a woman in her thirties or forties in good health.

The chain has TRBV16 and TRBJ2-3; D is undetermined. This CDR3 has 13 amino acids. Trimming pared 2 bases from V and 6 bases from J, leaving 9 bases between. Per the germline V gene, CDR1 is KGHSY and CDR2 is FQNENV. This chain's CDR3 is CASSQRIADTQYF. The DNA for the CDR3 is TGTGCCAGCAGCCAAAGGATTGCGGATACGCAGTATTTT.

The CDR3 loop is CASSFFDYEQYF. Written as DNA, the CDR3 is TGTGCCAGCAGCTTTTTTGACTACGAGCAGTACTTC. The chain couples TRBV7-9 to TRBJ2-7; D remains ambiguous. Germline V gives CDR1 SEHNR, CDR2 FQNEAQ (reference sequence). V lost 3 bases to trimming and J lost 3 bases, with 6 bases between them. The CDR3 spans 12 residues.

The chain joins TRBV27 to TRBJ2-1, with 11 bases matching TRBD1. The CDR3 consists of 12 residues. V was pared by 9 bases and J by 10 bases, with 5 bases of the junction left unmatched. The germline V gene encodes CDR1 MNHEY and CDR2 SMNVEV (reference sequence). The CDR3 protein is CASGTGGWEQFF. DNA for the CDR3: TGTGCCAGTGGGACAGGGGGTTGGGAGCAGTTCTTC.

The chain links TRBV5-1 to TRBJ2-7, with TRBD2 matching 9 bases. The J call may be faulty, since TRBJ2-4 better matches the DNA end. There are 14 residues in the CDR3. CDR1 SGHRS and CDR2 YFSETQ come from the germline V gene. CDR3 in DNA: TGCGCCAGCAGCTTGGGAGTAGCGGGAGACATTCAGTACTTC. Its protein product is CASSLGVAGDIQYF.

The rearrangement joins TRBV6-6 to TRBJ2-7; 9 nucleotides align to TRBD1. Germline CDR1 is MNHNY and CDR2 is SVGAGI (reference sequence). There are 14 residues in the CDR3. With 7 bases clipped from V and 2 bases from J, the junction kept 6 bases outside the gene matches. The CDR3 here is CASTQRDRAYEQYF. The CDR3 region has the DNA TGTGCCAGCACCCAGAGGGACAGGGCCTACGAGCAGTACTTC.

This clonotype was recorded once. This chain uses TRBV11-3 with TRBJ2-5; no reliable D call. CDR3 size: 13 residues. The V end lost 5 bases, the J end lost 11 bases, and 18 bases lay between the germline ends. The germline CDR1 and CDR2 sequences are SGHNT and YENEEA. The DNA for the CDR3 is TGTGCCAGCAGCCGAGGCCGCCCAGGTGAGCAGTACTTC. Translation: CASSRGRPGEQYF.

There are many counts of this clonotype. The chain joins TRBV5-1 to TRBJ2-7; perhaps D is TRBD1 or TRBD2 (5 bases each). Germline values: CDR1 SGHRS, CDR2 YFSETQ. The CDR3 covers 14 residues. V lost 2 bases, J lost 3 bases, and 12 bases lay in between. CDR3 DNA sequence: TGCGCCAGCAGCTTAACGGGGCTCGGCTACGAGCAGTACTTC. Translating gives CASSLTGLGYEQYF.

V is TRBV4-2 and J is TRBJ1-2; D is unclear. The CDR3 is 18 residues long. V shed 4 bases and J shed 1 base, with 22 bases lying between them. CDR1 is LGHNA, CDR2 YNFKEQ, per germline. The CDR3 sequence is CASSPLERGMRLNYGYTF. CDR3 DNA sequence: TGTGCCAGCAGCCCGCTCGAAAGAGGGATGAGGCTTAACTATGGCTACACCTTC.

This clonotype was picked up one time. The J gene is TRBJ1-5, the V gene TRBV27, with TRBD1 as a possible D gene (6 bases). CDR1 is MNHEY and CDR2 is SMNVEV in the germline V gene (reference sequence). CDR3 length: 13 residues. V dropped 6 bases and J dropped 5 bases, with 11 bases sitting between them. The CDR3 loop is CASRPGDYQPQHF. CDR3 DNA: TGTGCCAGCAGACCAGGGGACTATCAGCCCCAGCATTTT.

This chain joins TRBV12-3 or TRBV12-4 and TRBJ2-6, with 7 positions matching TRBD1. This CDR3 region has 17 residues. Unmatched junction bases numbered 9, after V lost 6 bases and J lost 1 base. This CDR3 reads CASRSGTAPSGANVLTF. DNA for the CDR3: TGTGCCAGCAGATCCGGGACAGCGCCTTCTGGGGCCAACGTCCTGACTTTC.

The chain couples TRBV4-3 to TRBJ2-1, with 10 bases fitting TRBD2. Germline CDR1 is LGHNA and CDR2 is YSLEER. With 1 base clipped from V and 13 bases from J, the junction kept 16 bases outside the gene matches. The CDR3 runs to 17 residues. This CDR3 reads CASSQVGSGGFGETQFF. CDR3 DNA sequence: TGCGCCAGCAGCCAAGTTGGTAGCGGGGGGTTCGGAGAGACCCAGTTCTTC.

The rearrangement joins TRBV20-1 to TRBJ2-3; no clear D. The CDR3 is 13 amino acids. V gave up 5 bases and J gave up 4 bases, with 13 bases separating them. Germline V gene sequence: CDR1 DFQATT, CDR2 SNEGSKA (reference sequence). CDR3 region: CSADAARPDTQYF. The CDR3 DNA follows: TGCAGTGCTGACGCGGCACGGCCAGATACGCAGTATTTT.

J is TRBJ2-3 and V is TRBV14; D gene uncertain. Between the trimmed V and J ends, which lost 0 bases and 8 bases, there was a span of 9 bases. In germline, CDR1 is SGHDN, CDR2 FVKESK. CDR3 length equals 13 residues. The CDR3 reads CASSQDAVATQYF. For the CDR3, the DNA is TGTGCCAGCAGCCAAGATGCGGTCGCTACGCAGTATTTT.

This clonotype turned up a few times. The chain is built from TRBV29-1 and TRBJ2-1; perhaps TRBD2 as D (8 bases). From germline, CDR1 is SQVTM and CDR2 ANQGSEA. The CDR3 loop spans 16 amino acids. Trimming took off 3 bases at V and 6 bases at J, with 21 bases between the two ends. Here the CDR3 reads CSVDAEGAGGSNEQFF. DNA for the CDR3: TGCAGCGTTGATGCTGAGGGGGCGGGGGGTTCCAATGAGCAGTTCTTC.

Comments on this clonotype: The junction and the germline gene differ at one end; a read error may be behind it. The rearrangement joins TRBV7-2 to TRBJ2-3; no firm D call. This CDR3 is built from 14 residues. CDR1 is SGHTA, CDR2 FQGNSA, per germline. CDR3 DNA sequence: TGTGCCAGCAGCGCACAAATCCGCACGGATACGCAGTATTTT. Its translation: CASSAQIRTDTQYF.

As to this clonotype: One junction end does not reproduce the germline sequence, and a read error may be involved. This sequence joins TRBV9 and TRBJ2-3; D gene uncertain. This CDR3 is 10 amino acids long. Germline loops: CDR1 SGDLS, CDR2 YYNGEE. The CDR3 spells CASSGDTRYF. CDR3 nucleotides: TGTGCCAGCAGCGGGGATACGCGGTATTTT.

The V call is TRBV9, the J call TRBJ2-3; 9 nucleotides agree with TRBD2. V dropped 4 bases and J dropped 5; count of bases not matched to a gene: 8. Germline V gene lookup returns CDR1 SGDLS and CDR2 YYNGEE. The CDR3 consists of 15 residues. The CDR3 region has the DNA TGTGCCAGCAGCCTAGCGGGGACTTGGGGAGATACGCAGTATTTT. It specifies CASSLAGTWGDTQYF. Full variable domain (outside the CDR3, taken from reference TRBV9 and TRBJ2-3): DSGVTQTPKHLITATGQRVTLRCSPRSGDLSVYWYQQSLDQGLQFLIQYYNGEERAKGNILERFSAQQFPDLHSELNLSSLELGDSALYFCASSLAGTWGDTQYFGPGTRLTVL.

This rearrangement joins TRBV4-2 to TRBJ2-7; the D gene is possibly TRBD2 (6 bases). CDR3 length: 16 residues. Per germline, CDR1 LGHNA and CDR2 YNFKEQ. Trimming stripped 4 bases from V and 4 bases from J, with 20 bases between. As DNA, the CDR3 is TGTGCCAGCAGCCGGGAGGAGGGTTTCAGTCAATACGAGCAGTACTTC. Translation: CASSREEGFSQYEQYF.

The V call is TRBV29-1, the J call TRBJ2-1; a possible D gene is TRBD1 (8 bases). There are 15 residues in the CDR3. Trimming took 4 bases from V and 8 from J, leaving 21 bases between them. In germline, CDR1 is SQVTM, CDR2 ANQGSEA. The CDR3 nucleotides are TGCAGCGTTGGACAGGGGCGATATGGGGGGGATGAGCAGTTCTTC. Its protein product is CSVGQGRYGGDEQFF.

This clonotype was found a few times. The V gene is TRBV27, the J gene TRBJ2-7, with 12 bases aligning to TRBD2. The DNA end is more similar to TRBJ2-5, so the J call may be wrong. CDR1 MNHEY and CDR2 SMNVEV come from the germline V gene (reference sequence). The CDR3 spans 18 residues. The CDR3 reads CASSSLAGGLSLQETQYF. CDR3 in DNA: TGTGCCAGCAGTTCCCTAGCGGGGGGGCTCTCCTTGCAAGAGACCCAGTACTTC.

This rearrangement joins TRBV10-3 to TRBJ2-1, with 7 bases that match TRBD1. The germline CDR1 and CDR2 sequences are ENHRY and SYGVKD. The CDR3 length is 15 residues. The V and J ends lost 6 bases and 6 bases, in that order; junction bases with no gene match: 11. The CDR3 reads CAIREVGGQSNEQFF. The DNA for the CDR3 is TGTGCCATCAGGGAGGTAGGGGGCCAAAGCAATGAGCAGTTCTTC.